This T cell receptor beta chain was identified in a study of cytomegalovirus exposure and HLA in healthy donors. Regarding the study as a whole: A link between a missense DCLRE1C variant and TCR beta V- and J-gene trimming emerged from a later analysis.

Primers: 60 Vbeta forward and 13 Jbeta reverse. The assay was immunoSEQ multiplex PCR, and TCRdb's table has in-frame clones only and misses some. The data hold approximately 150,000 clones, with roughly 80% observed a single time. Trimming shortened V by 7 bases and J by 1 base, and 8 bases separated the two germline ends. The germline CDR1 and CDR2 sequences are SQVTM and ANQGSEA. The CDR3 sequence is 12 residues long. These donors counted as nominally healthy when sampled, but unrecorded immune exposures were likely. As concerns this clone: Antigen specificity is unknown.

The sequence came from a male donor in good health and CMV-seronegative. This chain connects TRBV29-1 to TRBJ1-3, with a tentative D call TRBD1 (5 bases). The sequenced material came from PBMCs. The CDR3 nucleotides are TGCAGCGGCGGGGGATCTGGAAACACCATATATTTT. This translates into CSGGGSGNTIYF.